This TCR beta chain was identified during a study of ipilimumab plus nivolumab after autologous stem cell transplantation. CDR1 and CDR2 (germline): MNHNY, SVGAGI (reference sequence). The CDR3 runs 15 residues. Between the trimmed V and J ends, which lost 6 bases and 4 bases, there was a span of 18 bases. Method: immunoSEQ multiplex PCR; TCRdb's copy keeps in-frame clones and lacks some. The sample carries about 84,000 clones, 83% recorded once. The sequence derives from a male donor with diffuse large B-cell lymphoma. V is TRBV6-6 and J is TRBJ1-2; maybe TRBD1 (5 bases). The sample consisted of PBMCs, taken in a trial of ipilimumab plus nivolumab as post-transplant consolidation. CDR3 loop: CASSPTGQKPYGYTF. The CDR3 bases are TGTGCCAGCAGCCCCACCGGACAAAAGCCCTATGGCTACACCTTC.